Described below is a single T cell receptor beta chain sequence and its context. Its antigen is unknown. CDR3 length: 16 amino acids. The germline CDR1 and CDR2 sequences are LNHDA and SQIVND (reference sequence). Trimming removed 6 bases from V and 4 bases from J; junction bases left unmatched: 7. TCRdb keeps only in-frame clones here, not all; method: immunoSEQ multiplex PCR. The data contain under 90,000 clones, over 75% of them singletons. This specimen comes from a study of identifying expanded T cells in peripheral blood. General observations from the study: Clone count variance between approximately two-week samples rose with total template count. Differentially abundant clones: around 1.2 between replicates, approximately 15 at around 15 days, 19 to 20 at four.

Collection occurred without any documented infections or immune events in donors. Sequenced sample: blood. The clonotype comes from a person between 18 and 70 years old in good health. The chain couples TRBV19 to TRBJ2-5, with 14 nucleotides matching TRBD2. The CDR3 bases are TGTGCCAGTAGCCTAGGGACTAGCGGGAGCGGAGAGACCCAGTACTTC. Protein product: CASSLGTSGSGETQYF.